This record looks at one T cell receptor beta chain sequence and its context. Its specificity is unknown. This record comes from a study of beta chain features in type 1 diabetes. The wider study: Sorted cells numbering around 100,000,000 were examined across all samples. Notes on the study in general: Insertions at VDJ junctions were less frequent in type 1 diabetes patients. These patients also deleted more nucleotides at the same junctions. TCRB rearrangement may or may not be influenced by HLA type; here this remained unresolved.

The whole isolated RNA underwent reverse transcription, so sequencing captured expressed TCRB transcripts. The data were produced by immunoSEQ multiplex PCR, yet TCRdb's version contains in-frame clones alone and is incomplete. The sample lists 350,000 to 450,000 clones, about 15% occurring once. The CDR3 extends over 15 amino acids. In germline, CDR1 is MDHEN, CDR2 SYDVKM. V was shortened by 6 bases and J by 5 bases, with 17 bases between the two germline ends. This TCR derives from a woman aged 18-35 years in good health. The chain couples TRBV28 to TRBJ1-5; D possibly corresponds to TRBD1 (6 bases). Sequenced: naive CD4+ T cells from blood. The chain's CDR3 is CASSPQRGIYQPQHF. For the CDR3, the DNA is TGTGCCAGCAGCCCACAAAGGGGGATCTATCAGCCCCAGCATTTT.